Listed here are 18 T cell receptor beta chains from one sample, sequenced in a study of cytotoxic CD8 clonotypes in ibrutinib-treated CLL. Some clones are missing from TCRdb's copy, which holds only in-frame ones; the method was immunoSEQ multiplex PCR. The sample holds some 81,000 clones, about 76% seen once. The starting material was PBMCs, obtained after 12 months of ibrutinib treatment. The receptors were gathered from a human donor with chronic lymphocytic leukemia.

The chain couples TRBV15 to TRBJ1-4; D perhaps matches TRBD1 (5 bases). The V end was cut by 0 bases, the J end by 2 bases, with 10 bases between. Germline V lookup: CDR1 LNHNV, CDR2 YYDKDF (reference sequence). The CDR3 contains 16 residues. In DNA, the CDR3 is TGTGCCACCAGCAGAGATGGGGGTTTCACTAATGAAAAACTGTTTTTT. Residues: CATSRDGGFTNEKLFF.

The chain employs TRBV28 and TRBJ1-4, with TRBD1 matching over 7 bases. Trimming removed 4 bases from V and 4 bases from J; junction bases left unmatched: 3. The V gene's germline CDR1 is MDHEN and CDR2 SYDVKM. The CDR3 runs 14 residues. The CDR3 DNA is TGTGCCAGCAGTTCGACAGGGATTAATGAAAAACTGTTTTTT. Protein: CASSSTGINEKLFF. The full variable domain, in which reference TRBV28 and TRBJ1-4 provide the parts outside the CDR3, is DVKVTQSSRYLVKRTGEKVFLECVQDMDHENMFWYRQDPGLGLRLIYFSYDVKMKEKGDIPEGYSVSREKKERFSLILESASTNQTSMYLCASSSTGINEKLFFGSGTQLSVL.

This chain links TRBV4-3 with TRBJ1-2, with TRBD1 matching over 9 bases. This CDR3 has 16 amino acids. The trim removed 3 bases at V and 8 bases at J, leaving 13 bases unmatched. Germline V gene data show CDR1 as LGHNA and CDR2 as YSLEER. CDR3 bases: TGCGCCAGCAGCCACGGACAGGGGCCCGGTGTTCTGGGCTACACCTTC. Protein sequence: CASSHGQGPGVLGYTF.

The rearrangement links TRBV4-2 to TRBJ2-2; either TRBD1 or TRBD2 may supply D (6 bases each). The germline gives CDR1 LGHNA, CDR2 YNFKEQ. The CDR3 is 15 residues long. V was shortened by 4 bases and J by 7 bases, with 16 bases between the two germline ends. CDR3 in DNA: TGTGCCAGCAGCCTGATCCGGGGGCGAGGCGGGGAGCTGTTTTTT. The encoded protein is CASSLIRGRGGELFF.

V usage is TRBV7-9 and J usage is TRBJ2-7; weak D call: TRBD2 (6 bases). Trimming pared 5 bases from V and 6 bases from J, leaving 23 bases between. The V gene's germline CDR1 is SEHNR and CDR2 FQNEAQ (reference sequence). This CDR3 comprises 16 residues. CDR3 in amino acids: CASSPPGAPWGLEQYF. Here the CDR3 DNA reads TGTGCCAGCAGCCCCCCCGGGGCGCCCTGGGGACTCGAGCAGTACTTC. Combining the CDR3 with reference TRBV7-9 and TRBJ2-7 gives the whole variable domain DTGVSQNPRHKITKRGQNVTFRCDPISEHNRLYWYRQTLGQGPEFLTYFQNEAQLEKSRLLSDRFSAERPKGSFSTLEIQRTEQGDSAMYLCASSPPGAPWGLEQYFGPGTRLTVT.

V usage is TRBV5-4 and J usage is TRBJ2-3, with TRBD1 identical over 9 bases. Losses at the gene ends were 7 bases for V and 1 base for J; bases not matched to a gene: 1. The CDR3 spans 13 residues. Germline V gene sequence: CDR1 SGHNT, CDR2 YYREEE (reference sequence). CDR3 sequence (DNA): TGTGCCAGCGGGGACAGGGGCACAGATACGCAGTATTTT. Translation: CASGDRGTDTQYF.

In its sample, this clone was seen a few times. The gene calls are TRBV18 and TRBJ1-2; D unresolved. V lost 0 bases, J lost 3 bases, and 2 bases lay in between. The germline V gene has CDR1 KGHSH and CDR2 LQKENI. There are 12 residues in the CDR3. Written as DNA, the CDR3 is TGTGCCAGCTCACCACCTGACTATGGCTACACCTTC. Translation: CASSPPDYGYTF.

The chain employs TRBV5-1 and TRBJ2-7, with TRBD1 identical over 8 bases. With 3 bases clipped from V and 8 bases from J, the junction kept 4 bases outside the gene matches. Germline lookup yields CDR1 SGHRS and CDR2 YFSETQ. The CDR3 sequence is 12 residues long. CDR3 loop: CASSSQGEKQYF. The CDR3 bases are TGCGCCAGCAGCTCACAGGGGGAAAAGCAGTACTTC.

The rearrangement links TRBV9 to TRBJ2-1; TRBD1 might be the D (6 bases). Germline lookup yields CDR1 SGDLS and CDR2 YYNGEE. CDR3 length: 15 residues. Trimming took off 3 bases at V and 6 bases at J, with 16 bases between the two ends. The CDR3 loop reads CASSDWGGTSNEQFF. The CDR3 nucleotides are TGTGCCAGCAGCGACTGGGGTGGGACAAGCAATGAGCAGTTCTTC.

The J gene is TRBJ2-7, the V gene TRBV5-8; the match to TRBD2 covers 7 bases. Unmatched junction bases numbered 5, after V lost 4 bases and J lost 4 bases. This CDR3 is 13 amino acids long. Germline CDR1 is SGHTS and CDR2 is YDEGEE. The CDR3 DNA sequence: TGTGCCAGCAGCCCCCTAGCGGCTTACGAGCAGTACTTC. This encodes CASSPLAAYEQYF.

This chain connects TRBV5-1 to TRBJ2-3, with D perhaps TRBD1 or TRBD2 (7 bases each). The CDR3 spans 16 residues. Per germline, CDR1 SGHRS and CDR2 YFSETQ. Trimming removed 2 bases from V and 4 bases from J, with 17 bases in between. The CDR3 reads CASSFSGGQSADTQYF. In DNA, the CDR3 is TGCGCCAGCAGCTTTTCGGGGGGACAGTCAGCAGATACGCAGTATTTT.

The genes are TRBV2 and TRBJ1-4, with TRBD1 as a possible D gene (5 bases). This CDR3 is 14 amino acids long. V lost 6 bases to trimming and J lost 4 bases, with 12 bases between them. CDR1 SNHLY and CDR2 FYNNEI come from the germline V gene. This CDR3 reads CASRRGPLNEKLFF. The DNA for the CDR3 is TGTGCCAGCAGGAGGGGCCCCCTTAATGAAAAACTGTTTTTT.

This clone was counted between two and nine times. The chain employs TRBV7-9 and TRBJ1-3; D is undetermined. CDR1 and CDR2 (germline): SEHNR, FQNEAQ (reference sequence). The CDR3 spans 14 residues. V was clipped by 5 bases and J by 0 bases, with 8 bases between them. The CDR3 DNA reads TGTGCCAGCAGCACCCCACCCTCTGGAAACACCATATATTTT. Translated: CASSTPPSGNTIYF.

This clone was counted once. The V and J genes are TRBV18 and TRBJ2-1; D could derive from TRBD1 or TRBD2 (6 bases each). This CDR3 spans 15 amino acids. Germline assignment: CDR1 KGHSH and CDR2 LQKENI. Trimming pared 4 bases from V and 5 bases from J, leaving 15 bases between. The CDR3 region has the DNA TGTGCCAGCTCACGGGGGCTAGCGACCCACAATGAGCAGTTCTTC. Its protein is CASSRGLATHNEQFF.

The genes are TRBV5-1 and TRBJ2-2; 8 bases align to TRBD1. The CDR3 length is 15 residues. J was trimmed by 3 bases and V by 0 bases; bases with no gene match: 1. Germline CDR1 is SGHRS and CDR2 is YFSETQ. CDR3 coding DNA: TGCGCCAGCAGCTTGGACAGGGGGGACACCGGGGAGCTGTTTTTT. Translating gives CASSLDRGDTGELFF.

This clone was counted ten times or more. The V and J genes are TRBV21-1 and TRBJ1-2; the DNA was not used to check the table's D call, TRBD1. TRBV21-1 is a pseudogene segment. The CDR3 sequence is 14 residues long. CDR3 sequence: CASVNRGPLYGYTF. CDR3 bases: TGTGCCAGCGTGAACAGGGGGCCTCTTTATGGCTACACCTTC.

The J gene is TRBJ2-5, the V gene TRBV9; TRBD1 or TRBD2 may be the D gene (5 bases each). Looked up from germline, CDR1 is SGDLS and CDR2 is YYNGEE. V was pared by 0 bases and J by 5 bases, with 14 bases between. The CDR3 consists of 15 residues. The CDR3 nucleotides are TGTGCCAGCAGCGTAGCCCCCGTGGGGGAGGAGACCCAGTACTTC. It encodes CASSVAPVGEETQYF.

This chain uses TRBV6-6 with TRBJ1-2; D may be TRBD1 (5 bases). Germline V gene lookup returns CDR1 MNHNY and CDR2 SVGAGI (reference sequence). With 7 bases removed from V and 4 bases from J, the gap between germline ends came to 10 bases. The CDR3 is 12 amino acids. CDR3 coding DNA: TGTGCCAGCACCCGGGGGGGCTATGGCTACACCTTC. Protein product: CASTRGGYGYTF.